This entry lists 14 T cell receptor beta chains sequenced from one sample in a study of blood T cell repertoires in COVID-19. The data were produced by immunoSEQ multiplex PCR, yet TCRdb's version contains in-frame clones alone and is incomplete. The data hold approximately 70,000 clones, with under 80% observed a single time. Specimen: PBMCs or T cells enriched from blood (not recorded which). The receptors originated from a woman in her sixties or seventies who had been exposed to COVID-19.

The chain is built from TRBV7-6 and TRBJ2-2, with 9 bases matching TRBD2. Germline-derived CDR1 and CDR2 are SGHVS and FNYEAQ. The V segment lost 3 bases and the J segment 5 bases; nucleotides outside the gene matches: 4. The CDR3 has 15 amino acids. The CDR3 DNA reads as TGTGCCAGCAGCTTGGGGACTAGCCGGACCGGGGAGCTGTTTTTT. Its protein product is CASSLGTSRTGELFF.

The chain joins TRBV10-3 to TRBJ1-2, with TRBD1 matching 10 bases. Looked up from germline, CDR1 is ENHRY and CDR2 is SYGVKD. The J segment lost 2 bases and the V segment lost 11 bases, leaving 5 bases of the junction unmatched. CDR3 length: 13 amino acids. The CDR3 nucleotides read TGTGCCCTCGGGACAGGGGAAAACTATGGCTACACCTTC. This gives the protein CALGTGENYGYTF.

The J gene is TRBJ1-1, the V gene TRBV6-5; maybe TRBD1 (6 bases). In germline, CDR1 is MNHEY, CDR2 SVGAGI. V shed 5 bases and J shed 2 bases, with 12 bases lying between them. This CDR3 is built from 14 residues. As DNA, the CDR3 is TGTGCCAGCAGTCCCCCCAGGGGCAACACTGAAGCTTTCTTT. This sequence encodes CASSPPRGNTEAFF.

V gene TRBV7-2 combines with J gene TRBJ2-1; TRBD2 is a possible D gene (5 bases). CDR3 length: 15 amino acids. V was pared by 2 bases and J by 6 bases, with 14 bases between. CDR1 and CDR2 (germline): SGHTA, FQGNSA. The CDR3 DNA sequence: TGTGCCAGCAGCTTAAGTAGCGCCCTACTCAATGAGCAGTTCTTC. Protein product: CASSLSSALLNEQFF.

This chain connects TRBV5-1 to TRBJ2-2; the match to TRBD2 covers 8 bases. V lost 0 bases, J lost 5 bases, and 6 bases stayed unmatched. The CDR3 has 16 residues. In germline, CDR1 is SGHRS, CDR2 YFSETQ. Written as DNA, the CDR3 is TGCGCCAGCAGCTTGGGGTCGGGAGGGCGAACCGGGGAGCTGTTTTTT. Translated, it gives CASSLGSGGRTGELFF.

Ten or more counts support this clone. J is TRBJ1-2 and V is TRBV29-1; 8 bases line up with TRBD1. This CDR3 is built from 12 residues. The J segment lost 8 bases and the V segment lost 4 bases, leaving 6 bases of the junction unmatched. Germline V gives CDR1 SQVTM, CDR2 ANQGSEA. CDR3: CSVGQGRKGYTF. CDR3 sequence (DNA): TGCAGCGTTGGACAGGGGAGAAAGGGCTACACCTTC.

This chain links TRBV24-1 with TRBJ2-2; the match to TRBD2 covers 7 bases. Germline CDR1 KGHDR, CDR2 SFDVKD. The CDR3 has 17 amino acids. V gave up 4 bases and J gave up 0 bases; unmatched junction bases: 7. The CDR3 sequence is CATSEMGGRANTGELFF. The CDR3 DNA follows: TGTGCCACCAGTGAAATGGGAGGGAGGGCGAACACCGGGGAGCTGTTTTTT.

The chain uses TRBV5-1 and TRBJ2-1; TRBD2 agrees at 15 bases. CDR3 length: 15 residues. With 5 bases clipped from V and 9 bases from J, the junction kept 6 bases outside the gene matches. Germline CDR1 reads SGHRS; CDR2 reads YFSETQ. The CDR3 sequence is CASRPGLAGGFEQFF. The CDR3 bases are TGCGCCAGCAGACCCGGACTAGCGGGGGGGTTTGAGCAGTTCTTC.

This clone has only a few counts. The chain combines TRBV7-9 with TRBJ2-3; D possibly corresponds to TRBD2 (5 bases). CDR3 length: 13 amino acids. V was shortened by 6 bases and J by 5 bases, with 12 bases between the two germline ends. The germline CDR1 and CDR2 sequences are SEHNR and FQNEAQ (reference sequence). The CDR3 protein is CASSNSGRDTQYF. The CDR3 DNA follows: TGTGCCAGCAGTAACTCTGGGAGAGATACGCAGTATTTT.

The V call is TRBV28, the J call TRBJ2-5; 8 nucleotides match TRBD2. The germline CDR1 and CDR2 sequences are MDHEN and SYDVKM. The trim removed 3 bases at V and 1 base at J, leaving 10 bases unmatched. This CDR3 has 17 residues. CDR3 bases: TGTGCCAGCAGTTTGGCCTCCCGTCGGGGGGGCCAAGAGACCCAGTACTTC. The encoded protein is CASSLASRRGGQETQYF. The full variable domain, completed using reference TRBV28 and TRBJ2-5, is DVKVTQSSRYLVKRTGEKVFLECVQDMDHENMFWYRQDPGLGLRLIYFSYDVKMKEKGDIPEGYSVSREKKERFSLILESASTNQTSMYLCASSLASRRGGQETQYFGPGTRLLVL.

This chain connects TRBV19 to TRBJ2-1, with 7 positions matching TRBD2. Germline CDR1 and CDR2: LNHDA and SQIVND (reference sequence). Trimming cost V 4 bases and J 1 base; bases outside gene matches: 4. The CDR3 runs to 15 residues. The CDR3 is CASSTASGSYNEQFF. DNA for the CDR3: TGTGCCAGTAGTACAGCTAGCGGTTCCTACAATGAGCAGTTCTTC. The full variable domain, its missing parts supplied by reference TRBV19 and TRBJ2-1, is DGGITQSPKYLFRKEGQNVTLSCEQNLNHDAMYWYRQDPGQGLRLIYYSQIVNDFQKGDIAEGYSVSREKKESFPLTVTSAQKNPTAFYLCASSTASGSYNEQFFGPGTRLTVL.

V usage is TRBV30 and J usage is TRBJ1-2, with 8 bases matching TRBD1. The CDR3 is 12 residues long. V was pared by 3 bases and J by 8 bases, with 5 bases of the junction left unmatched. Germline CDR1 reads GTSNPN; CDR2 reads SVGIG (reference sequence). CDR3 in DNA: TGTGCCTGGAGGGGACAGGCGGGGGGCTACACCTTC. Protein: CAWRGQAGGYTF.

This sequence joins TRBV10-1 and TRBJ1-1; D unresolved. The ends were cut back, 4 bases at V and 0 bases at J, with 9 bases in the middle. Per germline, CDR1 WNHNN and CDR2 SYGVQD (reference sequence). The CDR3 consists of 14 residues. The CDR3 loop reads CASSANSLNTEAFF. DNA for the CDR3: TGCGCCAGCAGTGCCAACTCATTGAACACTGAAGCTTTCTTT.

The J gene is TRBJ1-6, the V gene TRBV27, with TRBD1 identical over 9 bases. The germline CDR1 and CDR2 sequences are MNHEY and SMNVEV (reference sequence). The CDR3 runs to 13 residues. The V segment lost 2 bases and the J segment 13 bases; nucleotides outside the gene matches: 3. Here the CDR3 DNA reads TGTGCCAGCAGTTTAAATGACAGGGGGCCCCTCCACTTT. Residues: CASSLNDRGPLHF.